The text below deals with one TCR beta chain. This sample was included in a study of T cell changes during pregnancy in multiple sclerosis. The method was immunoSEQ multiplex PCR; TCRdb's version includes in-frame clones alone and lacks a portion of them. The profile covers around 50,000 clones, with 92% appearing a single time and 0.55% to 0.65% taken by the ten largest. CDR1 and CDR2 from the germline V gene are DFQATT and SNEGSKA (reference sequence). Trimming removed 2 bases from V and 12 bases from J, with 11 bases in between. The CDR3 sequence is 11 residues long. The input for sequencing was CD4+ T cells from peripheral blood mononuclear cells, taken after pregnancy. This rearrangement joins TRBV20-1 to TRBJ2-1, with D maybe TRBD2 (6 bases). The receptor's source is a female donor in good health, enrolled as a control in a pregnancy study. The CDR3 DNA reads as TGCAGTGCTAGATCGGGGGTTGGGCAGTTCTTC. It yields the protein CSARSGVGQFF.